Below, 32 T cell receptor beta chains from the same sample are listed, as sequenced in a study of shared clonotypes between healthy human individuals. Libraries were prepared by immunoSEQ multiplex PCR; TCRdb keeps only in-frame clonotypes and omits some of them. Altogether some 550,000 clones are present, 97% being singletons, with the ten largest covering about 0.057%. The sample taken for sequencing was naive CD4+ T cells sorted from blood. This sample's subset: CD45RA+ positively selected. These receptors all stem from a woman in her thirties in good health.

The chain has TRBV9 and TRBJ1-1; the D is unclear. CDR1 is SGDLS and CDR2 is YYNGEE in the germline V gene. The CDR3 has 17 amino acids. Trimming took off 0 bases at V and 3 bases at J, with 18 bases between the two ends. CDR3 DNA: TGTGCCAGCAGCGTAGGTATATACGTCTTAGAGGACACTGAAGCTTTCTTT. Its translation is CASSVGIYVLEDTEAFF.

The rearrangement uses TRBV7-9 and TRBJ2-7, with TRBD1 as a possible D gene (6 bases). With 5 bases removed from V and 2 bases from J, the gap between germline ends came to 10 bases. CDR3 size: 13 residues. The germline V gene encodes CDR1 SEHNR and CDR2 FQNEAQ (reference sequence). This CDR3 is CASSQQGPYEQYF. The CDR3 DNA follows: TGTGCCAGCAGCCAACAGGGTCCCTACGAGCAGTACTTC.

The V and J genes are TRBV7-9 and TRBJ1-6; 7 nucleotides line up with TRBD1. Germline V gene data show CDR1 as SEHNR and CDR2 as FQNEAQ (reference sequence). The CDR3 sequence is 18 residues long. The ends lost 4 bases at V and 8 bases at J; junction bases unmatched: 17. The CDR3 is CASSSRGQEGLAYSPLHF. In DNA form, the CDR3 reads TGTGCCAGCAGCTCTCGCGGACAGGAAGGATTGGCCTATTCACCCCTCCACTTT.

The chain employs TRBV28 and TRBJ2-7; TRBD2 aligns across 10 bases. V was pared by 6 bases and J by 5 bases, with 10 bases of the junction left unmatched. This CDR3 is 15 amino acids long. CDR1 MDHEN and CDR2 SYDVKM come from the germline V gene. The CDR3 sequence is CASSPPLAGANEQYF. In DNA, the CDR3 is TGTGCCAGCAGCCCTCCTCTAGCGGGAGCCAACGAGCAGTACTTC.

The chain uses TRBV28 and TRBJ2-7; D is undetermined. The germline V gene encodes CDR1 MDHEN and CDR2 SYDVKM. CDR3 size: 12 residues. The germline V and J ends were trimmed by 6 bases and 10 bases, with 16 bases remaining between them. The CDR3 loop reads CASSFLHSPQYF. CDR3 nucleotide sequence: TGTGCCAGCAGCTTCCTACACTCGCCCCAGTACTTC. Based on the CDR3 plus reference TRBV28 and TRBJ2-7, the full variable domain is DVKVTQSSRYLVKRTGEKVFLECVQDMDHENMFWYRQDPGLGLRLIYFSYDVKMKEKGDIPEGYSVSREKKERFSLILESASTNQTSMYLCASSFLHSPQYFGPGTRLTVT.

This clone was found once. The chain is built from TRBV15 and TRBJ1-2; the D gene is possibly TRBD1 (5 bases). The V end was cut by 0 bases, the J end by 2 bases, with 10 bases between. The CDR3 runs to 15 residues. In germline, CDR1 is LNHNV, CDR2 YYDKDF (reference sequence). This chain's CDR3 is CATSRDPGSNYGYTF. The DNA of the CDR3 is TGTGCCACCAGCAGAGATCCAGGGTCAAACTATGGCTACACCTTC.

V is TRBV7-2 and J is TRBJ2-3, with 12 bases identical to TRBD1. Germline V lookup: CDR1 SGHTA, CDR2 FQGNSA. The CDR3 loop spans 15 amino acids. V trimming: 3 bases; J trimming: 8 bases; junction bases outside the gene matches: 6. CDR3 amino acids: CASSLGGTGGLTQYF. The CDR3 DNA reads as TGTGCCAGCAGCTTGGGGGGGACAGGGGGCCTTACGCAGTATTTT. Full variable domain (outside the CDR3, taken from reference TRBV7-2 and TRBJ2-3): GAGVSQSPSNKVTEKGKDVELRCDPISGHTALYWYRQSLGQGLEFLIYFQGNSAPDKSGLPSDRFSAERTGGSVSTLTIQRTQQEDSAVYLCASSLGGTGGLTQYFGPGTRLTVL.

The CDR3 spells CASSLGLAGGNEQFF. CDR3 nucleotides: TGTGCCAGCAGCTTAGGGCTAGCGGGAGGGAATGAGCAGTTCTTC. The genes are TRBV7-2 and TRBJ2-1, with 12 bases identical to TRBD2. The germline gives CDR1 SGHTA, CDR2 FQGNSA. The CDR3 runs 15 residues. V lost 1 base to trimming and J lost 7 bases; unmatched junction nucleotides: 2.

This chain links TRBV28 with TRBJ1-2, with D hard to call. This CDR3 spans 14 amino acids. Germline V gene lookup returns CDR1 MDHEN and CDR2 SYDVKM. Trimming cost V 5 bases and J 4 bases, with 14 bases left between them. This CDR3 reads CASSPDIGAYGYTF. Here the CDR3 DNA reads TGTGCCAGCAGTCCTGACATCGGTGCCTATGGCTACACCTTC.

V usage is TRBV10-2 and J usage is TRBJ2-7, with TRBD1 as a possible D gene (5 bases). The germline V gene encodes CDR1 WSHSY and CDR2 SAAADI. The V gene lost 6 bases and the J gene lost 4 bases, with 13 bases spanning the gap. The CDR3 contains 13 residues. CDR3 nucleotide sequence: TGCGCCAGCAGCCCCAGGGAAGAATACGAGCAGTACTTC. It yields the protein CASSPREEYEQYF.

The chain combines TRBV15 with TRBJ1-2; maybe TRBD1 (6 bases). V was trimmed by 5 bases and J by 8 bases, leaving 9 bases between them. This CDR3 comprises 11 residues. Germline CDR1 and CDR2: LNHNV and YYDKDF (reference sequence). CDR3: CATSGGGGYTF. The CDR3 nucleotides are TGTGCCACCAGCGGAGGGGGGGGCTACACCTTC.

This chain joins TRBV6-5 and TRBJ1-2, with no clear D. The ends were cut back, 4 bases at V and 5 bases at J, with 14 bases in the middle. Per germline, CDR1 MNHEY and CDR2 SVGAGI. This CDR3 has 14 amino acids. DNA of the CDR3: TGTGCCAGCAGTTTACCTGGGTCCCAATATGGCTACACCTTC. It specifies CASSLPGSQYGYTF.

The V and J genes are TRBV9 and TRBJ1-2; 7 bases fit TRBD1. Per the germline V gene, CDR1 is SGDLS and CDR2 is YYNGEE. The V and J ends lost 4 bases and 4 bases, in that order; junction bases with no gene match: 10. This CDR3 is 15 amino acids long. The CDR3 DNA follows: TGTGCCAGCAGCACCCACAGGGGTTTAGGCTATGGCTACACCTTC. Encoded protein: CASSTHRGLGYGYTF.

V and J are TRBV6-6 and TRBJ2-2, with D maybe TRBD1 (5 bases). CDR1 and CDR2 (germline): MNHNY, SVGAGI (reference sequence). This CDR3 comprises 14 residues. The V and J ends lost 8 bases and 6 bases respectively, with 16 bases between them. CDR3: CASGTKGVSGELFF. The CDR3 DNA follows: TGTGCCAGCGGCACAAAAGGGGTGTCCGGGGAGCTGTTTTTT.

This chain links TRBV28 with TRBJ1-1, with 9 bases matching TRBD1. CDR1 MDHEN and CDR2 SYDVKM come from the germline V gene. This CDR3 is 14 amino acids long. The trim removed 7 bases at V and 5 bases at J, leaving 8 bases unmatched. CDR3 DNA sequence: TGTGCCAGCACTGCCGGACAGGGGAGGACTGAAGCTTTCTTT. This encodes CASTAGQGRTEAFF.

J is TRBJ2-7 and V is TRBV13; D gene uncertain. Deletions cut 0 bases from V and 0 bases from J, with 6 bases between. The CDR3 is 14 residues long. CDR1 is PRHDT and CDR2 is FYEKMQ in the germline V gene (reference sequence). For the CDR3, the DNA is TGTGCCAGCAGCTTAGGTCAAAGCTCCTACGAGCAGTACTTC. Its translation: CASSLGQSSYEQYF.

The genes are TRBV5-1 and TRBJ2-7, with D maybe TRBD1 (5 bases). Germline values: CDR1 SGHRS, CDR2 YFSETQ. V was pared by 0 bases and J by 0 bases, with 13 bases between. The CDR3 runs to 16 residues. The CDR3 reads CASSLEQTVVSYEQYF. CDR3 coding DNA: TGCGCCAGCAGCTTGGAACAGACAGTCGTCTCCTACGAGCAGTACTTC.

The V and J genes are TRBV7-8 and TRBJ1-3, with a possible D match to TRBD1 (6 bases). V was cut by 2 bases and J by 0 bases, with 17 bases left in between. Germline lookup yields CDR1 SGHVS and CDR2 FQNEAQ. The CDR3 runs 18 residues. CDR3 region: CASSLQSGARRSGNTIYF. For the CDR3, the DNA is TGTGCCAGCAGCTTACAGTCAGGGGCCAGGCGCTCTGGAAACACCATATATTTT.

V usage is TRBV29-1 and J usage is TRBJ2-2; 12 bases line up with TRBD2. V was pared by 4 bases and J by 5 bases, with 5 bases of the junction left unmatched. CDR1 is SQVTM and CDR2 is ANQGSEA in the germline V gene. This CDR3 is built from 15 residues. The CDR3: CSVGFLAGGTGELFF. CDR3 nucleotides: TGCAGCGTTGGGTTCCTAGCGGGAGGGACCGGGGAGCTGTTTTTT.

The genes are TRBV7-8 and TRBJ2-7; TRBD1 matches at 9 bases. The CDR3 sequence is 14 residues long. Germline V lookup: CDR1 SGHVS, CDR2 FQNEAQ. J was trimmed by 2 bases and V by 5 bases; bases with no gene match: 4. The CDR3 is CASSRDRVAYEQYF. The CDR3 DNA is TGTGCCAGCAGCAGGGACAGGGTTGCCTACGAGCAGTACTTC.

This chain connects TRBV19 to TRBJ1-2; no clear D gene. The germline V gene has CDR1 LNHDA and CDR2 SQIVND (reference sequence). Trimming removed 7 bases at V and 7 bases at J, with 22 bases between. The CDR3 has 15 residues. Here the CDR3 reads CASTHVGNSYRGYTF. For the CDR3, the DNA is TGTGCCAGTACACATGTCGGAAACAGCTATCGTGGCTACACCTTC.

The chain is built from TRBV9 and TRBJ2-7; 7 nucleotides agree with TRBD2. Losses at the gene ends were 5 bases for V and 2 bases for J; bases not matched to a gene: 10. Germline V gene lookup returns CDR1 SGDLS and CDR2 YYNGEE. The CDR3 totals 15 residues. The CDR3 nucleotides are TGTGCCAGCAGACCATTGGCTAGCGGAACCTACGAGCAGTACTTC. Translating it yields CASRPLASGTYEQYF.

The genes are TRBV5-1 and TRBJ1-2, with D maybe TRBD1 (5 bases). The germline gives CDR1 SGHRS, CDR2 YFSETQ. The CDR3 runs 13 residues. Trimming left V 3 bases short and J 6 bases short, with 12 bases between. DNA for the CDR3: TGCGCCAGCAGCTATTCAGGGACCAATGGCTACACCTTC. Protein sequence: CASSYSGTNGYTF.

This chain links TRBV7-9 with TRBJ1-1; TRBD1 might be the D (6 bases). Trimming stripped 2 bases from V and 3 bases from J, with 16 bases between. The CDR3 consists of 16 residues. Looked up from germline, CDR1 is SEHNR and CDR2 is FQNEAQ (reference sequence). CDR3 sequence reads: CASSLNGGAGDTEAFF. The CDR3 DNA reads TGTGCCAGCAGCTTAAATGGGGGCGCGGGAGACACTGAAGCTTTCTTT.

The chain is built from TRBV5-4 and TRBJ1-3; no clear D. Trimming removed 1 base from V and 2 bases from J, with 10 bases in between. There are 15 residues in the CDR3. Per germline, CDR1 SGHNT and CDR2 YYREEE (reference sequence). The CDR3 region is CASSLQIGTGNTIYF. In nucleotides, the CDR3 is TGTGCCAGCAGCTTGCAAATTGGGACTGGAAACACCATATATTTT.

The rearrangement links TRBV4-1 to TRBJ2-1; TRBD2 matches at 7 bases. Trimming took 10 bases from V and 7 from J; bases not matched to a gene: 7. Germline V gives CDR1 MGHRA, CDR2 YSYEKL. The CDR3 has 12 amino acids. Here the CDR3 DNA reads TGCGCCACATGGGGGGGGAGGAATGAGCAGTTCTTC. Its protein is CATWGGRNEQFF.

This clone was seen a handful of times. In DNA, the CDR3 is TGTGCCTGGAGTGTCCGGGGCGGCGAGCAGTACTTC. Protein: CAWSVRGGEQYF. The rearrangement joins TRBV30 to TRBJ2-7, with D perhaps matching TRBD1 or TRBD2 (5 bases each). The CDR3 runs 12 residues. V was clipped by 0 bases and J by 6 bases, with 9 bases between them. CDR1 is GTSNPN, CDR2 SVGIG, per germline (reference sequence).

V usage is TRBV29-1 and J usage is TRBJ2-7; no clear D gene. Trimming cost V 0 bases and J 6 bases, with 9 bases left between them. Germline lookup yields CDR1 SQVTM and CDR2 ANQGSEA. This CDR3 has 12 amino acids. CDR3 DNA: TGCAGCGTTGAAGAAGTTGGATTCGAGCAGTACTTC. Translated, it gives CSVEEVGFEQYF.

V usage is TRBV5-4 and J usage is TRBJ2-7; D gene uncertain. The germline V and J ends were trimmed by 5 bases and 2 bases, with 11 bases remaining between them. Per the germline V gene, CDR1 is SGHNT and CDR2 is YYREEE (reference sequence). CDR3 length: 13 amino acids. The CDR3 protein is CASRRLETYEQYF. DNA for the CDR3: TGTGCCAGCAGGAGACTTGAGACCTACGAGCAGTACTTC.

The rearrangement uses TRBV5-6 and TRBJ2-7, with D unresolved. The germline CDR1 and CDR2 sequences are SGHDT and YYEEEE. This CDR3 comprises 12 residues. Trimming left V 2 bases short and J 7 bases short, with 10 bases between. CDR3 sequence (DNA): TGTGCCAGCAGCTTTTTAGGCTGGGAGCAGTACTTC. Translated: CASSFLGWEQYF.

The CDR3 DNA reads TGTGCCAGCAGCTTAGTGGCCATCCAGACCCAGTACTTC. Protein: CASSLVAIQTQYF. This chain links TRBV7-8 with TRBJ2-5; D gene unclear. V was shortened by 1 base and J by 6 bases, with 9 bases between the two germline ends. The CDR3 covers 13 residues. CDR1 and CDR2 (germline): SGHVS, FQNEAQ.

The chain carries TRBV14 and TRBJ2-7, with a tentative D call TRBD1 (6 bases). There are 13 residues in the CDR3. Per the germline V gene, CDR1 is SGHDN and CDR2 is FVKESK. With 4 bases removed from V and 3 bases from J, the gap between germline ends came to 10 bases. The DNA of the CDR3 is TGTGCCAGCAGCCCCGGGACAAACTACGAGCAGTACTTC. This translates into CASSPGTNYEQYF. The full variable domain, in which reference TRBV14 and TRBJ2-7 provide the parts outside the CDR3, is EAGVTQFPSHSVIEKGQTVTLRCDPISGHDNLYWYRRVMGKEIKFLLHFVKESKQDESGMPNNRFLAERTGGTYSTLKVQPAELEDSGVYFCASSPGTNYEQYFGPGTRLTVT.